One sample yielded the 23 T cell receptor beta chains listed below, sequenced in a study of blood T cell repertoires in COVID-19. TCRdb keeps only in-frame clones here, not all; method: immunoSEQ multiplex PCR. Of 300,000 to 450,000 clones detected, more than 75% appear once; the ten largest clones hold less than 1.5%. Input material: PBMCs or T cells enriched from blood (not recorded which). Receptors originate from a young woman who had recovered from COVID-19.

This clone came up once. The chain is built from TRBV18 and TRBJ1-2, with D perhaps TRBD1 (6 bases). V lost 3 bases, J lost 5 bases, and 16 bases lay in between. The length of the CDR3 is 15 residues. Germline values: CDR1 KGHSH, CDR2 LQKENI. The CDR3 sequence: CASSPVPGQGYGYTF. Here the CDR3 DNA reads TGTGCCAGCTCACCGGTCCCGGGACAAGGGTATGGCTACACCTTC.

The rearrangement links TRBV5-3 to TRBJ1-4; 8 bases align to TRBD1. TRBV5-3 is an open reading frame, and its role is uncertain. CDR3 length equals 17 residues. V gave up 5 bases and J gave up 3 bases; unmatched junction bases: 12. CDR3 nucleotide sequence: TGTGCCAGAAGGACCGGGACAGGCTCCATTTCTAATGAAAAACTGTTTTTT. Translating gives CARRTGTGSISNEKLFF.

V and J are TRBV5-1 and TRBJ2-5; 7 nucleotides align to TRBD2. The V and J ends lost 0 bases and 2 bases, in that order; junction bases with no gene match: 4. Germline CDR1 reads SGHRS; CDR2 reads YFSETQ. The CDR3 loop spans 15 amino acids. CDR3 region: CASSLGSGFQETQYF. CDR3 nucleotide sequence: TGCGCCAGCAGCTTGGGTAGCGGGTTTCAAGAGACCCAGTACTTC.

V and J are TRBV9 and TRBJ1-6; TRBD1 agrees at 8 bases. The ends lost 3 bases at V and 9 bases at J; junction bases unmatched: 11. This CDR3 is 16 amino acids long. Germline CDR1 SGDLS, CDR2 YYNGEE. CDR3 in amino acids: CASSDPKDRVASPLHF. For the CDR3, the DNA is TGTGCCAGCAGCGATCCAAAGGACAGGGTTGCTTCACCCCTCCACTTT. The full variable domain, with the rest looked up from reference TRBV9 and TRBJ1-6, is DSGVTQTPKHLITATGQRVTLRCSPRSGDLSVYWYQQSLDQGLQFLIQYYNGEERAKGNILERFSAQQFPDLHSELNLSSLELGDSALYFCASSDPKDRVASPLHFGNGTRLTVT.

The CDR3 DNA is TGCGCCAGCAGCTTGTCCCCAGGGTCCAACGAGCAGTACTTC. It codes for CASSLSPGSNEQYF. The chain recombines TRBV5-1 with TRBJ2-7, with a tentative D call TRBD1 (5 bases). CDR1 SGHRS and CDR2 YFSETQ come from the germline V gene. Trimming shortened V by 1 base and J by 5 bases, and 13 bases separated the two germline ends. The CDR3 spans 14 residues.

This clone was recorded once. The chain employs TRBV3-1 (or the pseudogene TRBV3-2) and TRBJ1-2; D unresolved. The CDR3 contains 16 residues. V dropped 4 bases and J dropped 2 bases, with 17 bases sitting between them. Germline V gene sequence: CDR1 LGHDT, CDR2 YNNKEL (reference sequence). CDR3 amino acids: CASSPWEGDRNYGYTF. The CDR3 DNA follows: TGTGCCAGCAGCCCATGGGAGGGAGACCGAAACTATGGCTACACCTTC.

The chain employs TRBV2 and TRBJ2-7; TRBD1 is a possible D gene (6 bases). Looked up from germline, CDR1 is SNHLY and CDR2 is FYNNEI. The V gene lost 4 bases and the J gene lost 0 bases, with 13 bases spanning the gap. The CDR3 sequence is 15 residues long. The CDR3 nucleotides are TGTGCCAGCAGTGTCGACAGGTTGAGCTCCTACGAGCAGTACTTC. This translates into CASSVDRLSSYEQYF.

This clone was counted only a few times. This chain links TRBV6-5 with TRBJ1-1; 7 nucleotides agree with TRBD1. In germline, CDR1 is MNHEY, CDR2 SVGAGI. Germline trimming cut 6 bases from V and 8 bases from J; bases unmatched to any gene: 9. The CDR3 is 13 amino acids. The CDR3 DNA reads as TGTGCCAGCAGGTTCGGGGACAGCCAAGAAGCTTTCTTT. Its translation: CASRFGDSQEAFF.

About this clone itself: At one of its ends the junction is not consistent with the germline gene, which may arise from a read error. This chain uses TRBV7-7 with TRBJ2-2; no reliable D call. The CDR3 extends over 15 amino acids. Germline CDR1 and CDR2: SSHAT and FNYEAQ (reference sequence). The DNA of the CDR3 is TGTGCTAGCAGCTTAGCCGTCGCGAACACCGGGGAGCTGTTTTTT. It encodes CASSLAVANTGELFF.

The chain is built from TRBV7-2 and TRBJ1-6, with 8 bases that match TRBD1. The CDR3 runs 16 residues. Germline trimming cut 0 bases from V and 7 bases from J; bases unmatched to any gene: 5. The germline V gene encodes CDR1 SGHTA and CDR2 FQGNSA. CDR3: CASSLATGVRNSPLHF. Written as DNA, the CDR3 is TGTGCCAGCAGCTTAGCGACAGGGGTTCGAAATTCACCCCTCCACTTT.

The chain recombines TRBV7-3 with TRBJ1-1; D not certain. CDR1 and CDR2 (germline): SGHTA, FQGTGA. The ends were cut back, 5 bases at V and 1 base at J, with 8 bases in the middle. The CDR3 extends over 13 amino acids. In DNA, the CDR3 is TGTGCCAGCAGCCCTTACAAGAACACTGAAGCTTTCTTT. Its protein is CASSPYKNTEAFF.

The table lists this clone with a count of one. This chain joins TRBV11-1 and TRBJ1-6, with unresolved D. The CDR3 sequence is 13 residues long. Trimming took off 5 bases at V and 7 bases at J, with 9 bases between the two ends. Germline V lookup: CDR1 SGHAT, CDR2 FQDESV (reference sequence). The CDR3 loop reads CASSAPRNSPLHF. The CDR3 DNA is TGTGCCAGCAGCGCACCACGGAATTCACCCCTCCACTTT.

The chain couples TRBV28 to TRBJ2-2; maybe TRBD1 (5 bases). CDR3 length: 15 amino acids. CDR1 MDHEN and CDR2 SYDVKM come from the germline V gene. The V end was cut by 7 bases, the J end by 0 bases, with 12 bases between. The CDR3 coding sequence is TGTGCCAGCATTCCCGGCAGGGCGAACACCGGGGAGCTGTTTTTT. This encodes CASIPGRANTGELFF.

The gene calls are TRBV6-5 and TRBJ1-2; 8 bases are a match to TRBD1. With 7 bases clipped from V and 1 base from J, the junction kept 5 bases outside the gene matches. The CDR3 is 14 residues long. CDR1 is MNHEY and CDR2 is SVGAGI in the germline V gene. The CDR3 is CASTTGDINYGYTF. As DNA, the CDR3 is TGTGCCAGCACGACAGGGGACATTAACTATGGCTACACCTTC.

This clone appeared a few times. V usage is TRBV5-1 and J usage is TRBJ1-4; 12 bases map to TRBD1. Losses at the gene ends were 4 bases for V and 3 bases for J; bases not matched to a gene: 4. Germline CDR1 is SGHRS and CDR2 is YFSETQ. This CDR3 is built from 16 residues. This CDR3 is CASSRDRGRANEKLFF. In DNA, the CDR3 is TGCGCCAGCAGCCGGGACAGGGGGCGGGCTAATGAAAAACTGTTTTTT.

This chain uses TRBV18 with TRBJ1-3; no definite D call. V was cut by 2 bases and J by 4 bases, with 9 bases left in between. The CDR3 spans 14 residues. Germline CDR1 reads KGHSH; CDR2 reads LQKENI. In DNA, the CDR3 is TGTGCCAGCTCACCAACAGCCATCGGAAACACCATATATTTT. Its protein is CASSPTAIGNTIYF.

The chain has TRBV5-1 and TRBJ1-1; 8 positions agree with TRBD1. Germline lookup yields CDR1 SGHRS and CDR2 YFSETQ. V gave up 4 bases and J gave up 5 bases; unmatched junction bases: 7. The CDR3 consists of 14 residues. DNA for the CDR3: TGCGCCAGCAGCGAACAAACAGGGGGGACTGAAGCTTTCTTT. It translates to CASSEQTGGTEAFF.

The V call is TRBV19, the J call TRBJ1-5, with D possibly matching TRBD1 (5 bases). Trimming cost V 3 bases and J 4 bases, with 16 bases left between them. From germline, CDR1 is LNHDA and CDR2 SQIVND (reference sequence). There are 16 residues in the CDR3. CDR3 nucleotide sequence: TGTGCCAGTAGTATTATACTGGGGCAGGGTAATCAGCCCCAGCATTTT. Translating gives CASSIILGQGNQPQHF.

The chain employs TRBV7-6 and TRBJ1-4; no clear D. Between the trimmed V and J ends, which lost 5 bases and 0 bases, there was a span of 7 bases. Germline V lookup: CDR1 SGHVS, CDR2 FNYEAQ. The CDR3 has 14 residues. The CDR3 reads CASSRQTTNEKLFF. CDR3 nucleotides: TGTGCCAGCAGCCGCCAGACAACTAATGAAAAACTGTTTTTT.

This chain connects TRBV2 to TRBJ1-4, with D possibly matching TRBD1 (6 bases). V shed 5 bases and J shed 8 bases, with 21 bases lying between them. The CDR3 has 16 amino acids. Germline V gene data show CDR1 as SNHLY and CDR2 as FYNNEI. This chain's CDR3 is CASSPRPGTLPEKLFF. The CDR3 nucleotides read TGTGCCAGCAGTCCGCGTCCCGGGACATTGCCAGAAAAACTGTTTTTT.

The rearrangement uses TRBV5-4 and TRBJ1-2; D not certain. The CDR3 covers 13 residues. Germline V CDR1 and CDR2: SGHNT, YYREEE (reference sequence). The V gene lost 1 base and the J gene lost 4 bases, with 8 bases spanning the gap. The CDR3 sequence: CASSLFDSYGYTF. The CDR3 DNA sequence: TGTGCCAGCAGCTTGTTCGACTCCTATGGCTACACCTTC.

This chain joins TRBV7-9 and TRBJ2-1, with 11 bases lining up with TRBD2. The V gene's germline CDR1 is SEHNR and CDR2 FQNEAQ (reference sequence). This CDR3 is built from 15 residues. After removal of 6 bases from V and 8 bases from J, the junction contained 9 bases not matched to a gene. The CDR3 loop reads CASRDSGGAGDEQFF. CDR3 nucleotides: TGTGCCAGCAGGGATAGCGGGGGGGCCGGAGATGAGCAGTTCTTC.

The V call is TRBV6-5, the J call TRBJ2-7; 7 bases agree with TRBD1. With 2 bases clipped from V and 2 bases from J, the junction kept 9 bases outside the gene matches. The CDR3 has 16 residues. The V gene's germline CDR1 is MNHEY and CDR2 SVGAGI. As DNA, the CDR3 is TGTGCCAGCAGTTACCAGGCGTCAGGGGGACCCTACGAGCAGTACTTC. It specifies CASSYQASGGPYEQYF.